A selection of T cell receptor beta chains follows, all from one sample in a study of blood T cell repertoires in COVID-19. Clones were read by immunoSEQ multiplex PCR, and TCRdb kept only the in-frame ones, dropping some. The sample has roughly 87,000 clones, approximately 85% seen once. The source material was peripheral blood. The receptor source for this set is a woman aged 80 or over with COVID-19, enrolled during active disease. CDR3s include the opening cysteine and the closing phenylalanine or tryptophan. The D gene is left open where the match is weak. Clone size, where shown, is once, few, many, or a class for clones that have expanded.

D	size	V	J	DNA	CDR3
.	.	TRBV28	TRBJ2-2	TGTGCCAGCAGTTTTTTCGGGTCCGGGGAGCTGTTTTTT	CASSFFGSGELFF
.	.	TRBV2	TRBJ1-2	TGTGCCAGCAGCAGGGACATAGGGGTTTATGGCTACACCTTC	CASSRDIGVYGYTF
.	.	TRBV7-2	TRBJ1-5	TGTGCCAGCAGCTTAAGGGGTTTGGGCAATCAGCCCCAGCATTTT	CASSLRGLGNQPQHF
.	.	TRBV29-1	TRBJ2-7	TGCAGCGTTGCCGGAGCAAGCTACGAGCAGTACTTC	CSVAGASYEQYF
TRBD1	.	TRBV5-1	TRBJ2-5	TGCGCCAGCAGCTTGGCGGTAGGGGGCGCAGAGACCCAGTACTTC	CASSLAVGGAETQYF
TRBD1	few	TRBV30	TRBJ1-4	TGTGCCTGGAGCTCTACAGGGGGCTTAGAAAAACTGTTTTTT	CAWSSTGGLEKLFF
.	.	TRBV6-2/TRBV6-3	TRBJ1-5	TGTGCCAGCAGTCTTCGGGGGGGCAACCAGCCCCAGCATTTT	CASSLRGGNQPQHF
TRBD1	.	TRBV28	TRBJ2-7	TGTGCCAGCAGATCGGGACAGAGCTACGAGCAGTACTTC	CASRSGQSYEQYF
TRBD1	.	TRBV5-5	TRBJ1-6	TGTGCCAGCAGCATAACCGGGACAGCTCACTATAATTCACCCCTCCACTTT	CASSITGTAHYNSPLHF
.	few	TRBV6-5	TRBJ2-5	TGTGCCAGCAGTTACGATAGCGGCCAAGAGACCCAGTACTTC	CASSYDSGQETQYF
TRBD1	.	TRBV4-3	TRBJ2-7	TGCGCCAGCAGCCCAGACAGGGAAGCCCTCTACGAGCAGTACTTC	CASSPDREALYEQYF
TRBD2	.	TRBV30	TRBJ2-4	TGTGCCTGGAGCCTAGCGGGAGGGCCTGGCAAAAACATTCAGTACTTC	CAWSLAGGPGKNIQYF
.	.	TRBV27	TRBJ1-4	TGTGCCAGCAGTCGTAACAGTAATGAAAAACTGTTTTTT	CASSRNSNEKLFF
.	once	TRBV19	TRBJ2-1	TGTGCCAGTAGGGCTCCGGGACTCTACGTCAATGAGCAGTTCTTC	CASRAPGLYVNEQFF
TRBD2	.	TRBV5-5	TRBJ2-2	TGTGCCAGCAGCGTATTAGCGGGGAGAGCCGGGGAGCTGTTTTTT	CASSVLAGRAGELFF
TRBD1	.	TRBV6-5	TRBJ1-5	TGTGCCAGCAGCCGGGACAGGGCCAATCAGCCCCAGCATTTT	CASSRDRANQPQHF
TRBD2	.	TRBV24-1	TRBJ2-5	TGTGCCACCAGCCCGGGACTAGCGGGAGGTGTAGAGACCCAGTACTTC	CATSPGLAGGVETQYF
TRBD1	.	TRBV28	TRBJ2-1	TGTGCCAGCAGTCCTCGGACAGGGGCGAGGGCTGAGCAGTTCTTC	CASSPRTGARAEQFF
.	.	TRBV15	TRBJ1-5	TGTGCCACCAGCAAAGGACAGAATCAGCCCCAGCATTTT	CATSKGQNQPQHF
.	.	TRBV29-1	TRBJ1-3	TGCAGCGTTGACCCCCACCGGTCAATATCTGGAAACACCATATATTTT	CSVDPHRSISGNTIYF
TRBD1	once	TRBV5-4	TRBJ2-3	TGTGCCAGCAGCCCGACAGGGGACCGGGATACGCAGTATTTT	CASSPTGDRDTQYF
.	.	TRBV7-2	TRBJ1-5	TGTGCCAGCAGCTTTTATCAGGGAGGTAGTCAGCCCCAGCATTTT	CASSFYQGGSQPQHF
.	.	TRBV19	TRBJ1-5	TGTGCCAGTAGTATAGCTGCCCAGGGGAGCCAGCCCCAGCATTTT	CASSIAAQGSQPQHF
.	.	TRBV7-7	TRBJ2-7	TGTGCCAGCAGCTTAAACTATCAAACAGGCTCCTACGAGCAGTACTTC	CASSLNYQTGSYEQYF
.	.	TRBV2	TRBJ2-1	TGTGCCAGCAACGGACAAGGGTCCTACAATGAGCAGTTCTTC	CASNGQGSYNEQFF
.	once	TRBV10-3	TRBJ2-1	TGTGCCATCAGGGCCGGGACATATACCCTCAGTGAGCAGTTCTTC	CAIRAGTYTLSEQFF
.	few	TRBV2	TRBJ2-2	TGTGCCAGCAGTGAAGCTCTAGCTTCTGGGGAGCTGTTTTTT	CASSEALASGELFF
.	.	TRBV21-1	TRBJ2-5	TGTGCCAGCAGCACCCCTTGGGCCCAAGAGACCCAGTACTTC	CASSTPWAQETQYF
TRBD1	.	TRBV27	TRBJ2-7	TGTGCCAGCAGTTGGTCCGGGACAGTGAGCTCCTACGAGCAGTACTTC	CASSWSGTVSSYEQYF
.	few	TRBV9	TRBJ2-5	TGTGCCAGCAGCTTCTCTGCTAGCGCCATGATCGGAGAGACCCAGTACTTC	CASSFSASAMIGETQYF
TRBD1	.	TRBV5-1	TRBJ1-2	TGCGCCAGCAGCTTGGCCTTTAGGACAGGGGGCGATCGCTACACCTTC	CASSLAFRTGGDRYTF
TRBD2	.	TRBV3-1/TRBV3-2	TRBJ2-7	TGTGCCAGCAGCCTCGGACTAGCGGGAGGAGGCGAGCAGTACTTC	CASSLGLAGGGEQYF
.	few	TRBV28	TRBJ1-4	TGTGCCAGCAGTTCTAGGAGGGAGTATGAAAAACTGTTTTTT	CASSSRREYEKLFF
.	.	TRBV2	TRBJ1-2	TGTGCCAGCGGGGCAGGGAACAACTATGGCTACACCTTC	CASGAGNNYGYTF
.	.	TRBV21-1	TRBJ2-7	TGTGCCAGCAGATTAATACCCGGGACTAGCAAGTCCTACGAGCAGTACTTC	CASRLIPGTSKSYEQYF
TRBD2	.	TRBV5-1	TRBJ2-3	TGCGCCAGCAGCTGGGCTAGCGGGAGCACAGATACGCAGTATTTT	CASSWASGSTDTQYF
.	once	TRBV6-1	TRBJ2-6	TGTGCCAGCAGTGAATTTGGGGAGGACAACGTCCTGACTTTC	CASSEFGEDNVLTF
.	.	TRBV4-1	TRBJ1-4	TGCGCCAGCAGCCAAGGGGGGGGCGCGGATGAAAAACTGTTTTTT	CASSQGGGADEKLFF
TRBD2	.	TRBV24-1	TRBJ2-2	TGTGCCACCAGTGGTCCTAGCGGGAGGGGTTGGACCGGGGAGCTGTTTTTT	CATSGPSGRGWTGELFF
.	few	TRBV2	TRBJ2-7	TGTGCCAGCATCCCTCGAGCGGGCCTCTCCTACGAGCAGTACTTC	CASIPRAGLSYEQYF
TRBD2	few	TRBV28	TRBJ2-7	TGTGCCAGCAGTTTAGGGACTAGCATATACGAGCAGTACTTC	CASSLGTSIYEQYF
.	.	TRBV28	TRBJ1-1	TGTGCCAGCAGAATAGGGGGTCCGGACTCTGAAGCTTTCTTT	CASRIGGPDSEAFF
TRBD1	.	TRBV6-2/TRBV6-3	TRBJ2-2	TGTGCCAGCAGTCGACAGGGGGCGTTGGCCGGGGAGCTGTTTTTT	CASSRQGALAGELFF
.	few	TRBV5-6	TRBJ2-4	TGTGCCAGCAGCCCCGGGCAGGGTGGAAACATTCAGTACTTC	CASSPGQGGNIQYF
TRBD1	once	TRBV27	TRBJ1-4	TGTGCCAGCAGTTTATCGTTTGGACAGGGGAATGAAAAACTGTTTTTT	CASSLSFGQGNEKLFF
.	.	TRBV18	TRBJ2-4	TGTGCCAGCTCCTATTTTCAGCGTCTGGACATTCAGTACTTC	CASSYFQRLDIQYF
.	.	TRBV7-2	TRBJ1-6	TGTGCCAGCAGCTTATTTGAGTCTTCGGCCCTCCACTTT	CASSLFESSALHF
.	.	TRBV4-1	TRBJ1-1	TGCGCCAGCAGCCAAGATCGAGGGGGAAACACTGAAGCTTTCTTT	CASSQDRGGNTEAFF
.	.	TRBV5-4	TRBJ2-1	TGTGCCAGCAGCCAGGGTTGGAGCTCCTACAATGAGCAGTTCTTC	CASSQGWSSYNEQFF
TRBD1	.	TRBV15	TRBJ2-1	TGTGCCACCAGCAGGGTAAGACAGGGGGCCGAGATCAATGAGCAGTTCTTC	CATSRVRQGAEINEQFF
TRBD1	.	TRBV7-2	TRBJ1-1	TGTGCCAGCAGCTTAATTACAGGGGGCACTGAAGCTTTCTTT	CASSLITGGTEAFF
.	.	TRBV12-1	TRBJ1-6	TGTGCCAGCAGCTTTATCGCAGGGATCAGCTCCTATAATTCACCCCTCCACTTT	CASSFIAGISSYNSPLHF
TRBD2	few	TRBV9	TRBJ2-1	TGTGCCAGCAGCGCAAGCGGGAGCTACAATGAGCAGTTCTTC	CASSASGSYNEQFF
.	.	TRBV28	TRBJ1-6	TGTGCCAGCAGTTTATGGGGCGGGGGGCGTTCACCCCTCCACTTT	CASSLWGGGRSPLHF
.	.	TRBV10-3	TRBJ2-1	TGTGCCATCATCGAGGGACTGGGATACAATGAGCAGTTCTTC	CAIIEGLGYNEQFF
.	.	TRBV28	TRBJ2-5	TGTGCCAGCAGCCAGGGGAGAGAAGAGACCCAGTACTTC	CASSQGREETQYF
.	once	TRBV15	TRBJ1-3	TGTGCCACCAGCAGAGATTGGGCATTCTCTGGAAACACCATATATTTT	CATSRDWAFSGNTIYF
.	.	TRBV6-5	TRBJ2-7	TGTGCCAGCAGTTCAGGAGACAGCTCCTACGAGCAGTACTTC	CASSSGDSSYEQYF
TRBD2	.	TRBV11-2	TRBJ2-7	TGTGCCAGCAGCTCCGTAGCGGGGGGGCAGGGGGAGCAGTACTTC	CASSSVAGGQGEQYF